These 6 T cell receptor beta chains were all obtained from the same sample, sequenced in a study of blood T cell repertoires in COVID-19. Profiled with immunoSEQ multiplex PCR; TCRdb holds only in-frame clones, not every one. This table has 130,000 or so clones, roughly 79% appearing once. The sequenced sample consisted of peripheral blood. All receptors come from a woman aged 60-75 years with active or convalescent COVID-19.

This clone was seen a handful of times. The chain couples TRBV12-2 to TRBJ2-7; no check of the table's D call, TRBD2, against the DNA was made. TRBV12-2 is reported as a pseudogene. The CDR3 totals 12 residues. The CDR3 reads CARAKEPYEQYV. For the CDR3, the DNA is TGTGCAAGAGCGAAGGAGCCCTACGAGCAGTACGTC.

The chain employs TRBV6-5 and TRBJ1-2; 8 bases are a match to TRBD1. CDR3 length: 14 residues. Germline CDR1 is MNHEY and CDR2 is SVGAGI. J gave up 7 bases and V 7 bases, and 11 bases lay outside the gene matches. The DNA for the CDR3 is TGTGCCAGCAACCTAGGACAGGGTCTGGGTGGCTACACCTTC. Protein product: CASNLGQGLGGYTF.

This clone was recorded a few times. The CDR3 DNA follows: TGTGCCAGCGCCCCCGGCGGACAGGGGGCAAAAAAGACCCAGTACTTC. Encoded protein: CASAPGGQGAKKTQYF. The chain links TRBV19 to TRBJ2-5, with TRBD1 identical over 11 bases. The junction had 15 bases not matched to a gene; V was cut back by 9 bases and J by 6 bases. The CDR3 contains 16 residues. Germline CDR1 and CDR2: LNHDA and SQIVND (reference sequence).

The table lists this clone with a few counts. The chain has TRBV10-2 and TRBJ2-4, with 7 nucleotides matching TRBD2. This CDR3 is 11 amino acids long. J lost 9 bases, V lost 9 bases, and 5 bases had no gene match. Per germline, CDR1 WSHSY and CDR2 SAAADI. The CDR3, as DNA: TGCGCCAGTCGGGGGGAGGGCATTCAGTACTTC. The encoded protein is CASRGEGIQYF.

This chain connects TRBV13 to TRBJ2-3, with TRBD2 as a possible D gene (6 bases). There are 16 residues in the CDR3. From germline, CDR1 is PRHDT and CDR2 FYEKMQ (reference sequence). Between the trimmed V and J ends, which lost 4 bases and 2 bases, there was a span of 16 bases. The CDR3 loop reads CASSSRSAGYTDTQYF. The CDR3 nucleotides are TGTGCCAGCAGCTCGCGGTCGGCGGGATACACAGATACGCAGTATTTT.

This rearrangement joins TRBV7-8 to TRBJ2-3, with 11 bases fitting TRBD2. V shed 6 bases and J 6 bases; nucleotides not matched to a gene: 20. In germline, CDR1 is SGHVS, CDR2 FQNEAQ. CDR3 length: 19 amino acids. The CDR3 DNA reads TGTGCCAGCAGAGCTTGGTACCAGCAGCAACTAGCGGGGGATGATACGCAGTATTTT. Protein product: CASRAWYQQQLAGDDTQYF.